Shown below are 31 T cell receptor beta chains from a single sample sequenced in a study of blood T cell repertoires in COVID-19. The method was immunoSEQ multiplex PCR; TCRdb's version includes in-frame clones alone and lacks a portion of them. The repertoire holds about 120,000 clones, with 82% as singletons. The sequenced material came from peripheral blood. These TCRs come from a human donor in a cohort sampled during active COVID-19.

This chain connects TRBV7-8 to TRBJ2-7, with a tentative D call TRBD2 (6 bases). Trimming left V 5 bases short and J 3 bases short, with 20 bases between. This CDR3 has 16 residues. Germline CDR1 and CDR2: SGHVS and FQNEAQ. CDR3 nucleotide sequence: TGTGCCAGCAGCCTGGACAATGGGGGGTTCTTCTACGAGCAGTACTTC. Translating it yields CASSLDNGGFFYEQYF.

The rearrangement links TRBV29-1 to TRBJ2-3, with a tentative D call TRBD1 (5 bases). The CDR3 spans 13 residues. With 6 bases removed from V and 0 bases from J, the gap between germline ends came to 10 bases. Germline assignment: CDR1 SQVTM and CDR2 ANQGSEA. DNA for the CDR3: TGCAGCGTCAGTGCAGGGAGCACAGATACGCAGTATTTT. This encodes CSVSAGSTDTQYF.

The chain combines TRBV5-1 with TRBJ1-3, with D possibly matching TRBD1 (6 bases). Germline lookup yields CDR1 SGHRS and CDR2 YFSETQ. The CDR3 runs 14 residues. Trimming stripped 7 bases from V and 7 bases from J, with 18 bases between. This CDR3 reads CASRSRGNWNTIYF. CDR3 coding DNA: TGCGCCAGCCGCTCCAGGGGTAACTGGAACACCATATATTTT.

The chain carries TRBV6-6 and TRBJ1-4; 7 positions match TRBD1. CDR1 and CDR2 from the germline V gene are MNHNY and SVGAGI (reference sequence). The CDR3 sequence is 15 residues long. Unmatched junction bases numbered 9, after V lost 8 bases and J lost 3 bases. The CDR3 reads CASQDRDRSNEKLFF. The DNA of the CDR3 is TGTGCCAGCCAAGACCGGGACAGATCTAATGAAAAACTGTTTTTT.

The chain combines TRBV3-1 (or the pseudogene TRBV3-2) with TRBJ1-1, with D hard to call. V was clipped by 0 bases and J by 4 bases, with 9 bases between them. The germline V gene has CDR1 LGHDT and CDR2 YNNKEL (reference sequence). The CDR3 is 14 amino acids. DNA of the CDR3: TGTGCCAGCAGCCAAGAAGACAAGTCCACTGAAGCTTTCTTT. As protein: CASSQEDKSTEAFF.

V is TRBV15 and J is TRBJ2-3, with TRBD2 matching 11 bases. This CDR3 has 15 amino acids. CDR1 is LNHNV, CDR2 YYDKDF, per germline (reference sequence). V shed 2 bases and J 4 bases; nucleotides not matched to a gene: 2. The CDR3 here is CATSRLLAGADTQYF. Here the CDR3 DNA reads TGTGCCACCAGCAGATTACTAGCGGGAGCAGATACGCAGTATTTT. Looking up the rest from reference TRBV15 and TRBJ2-3 gives the full variable domain: DAMVIQNPRYQVTQFGKPVTLSCSQTLNHNVMYWYQQKSSQAPKLLFHYYDKDFNNEADTPDNFQSRRPNTSFCFLDIRSPGLGDTAMYLCATSRLLAGADTQYFGPGTRLTVL.

There are a few counts of this clone. This chain links TRBV6-5 with TRBJ1-6; perhaps TRBD1 as D (5 bases). Trimming took off 0 bases at V and 8 bases at J, with 11 bases between the two ends. Germline CDR1 MNHEY, CDR2 SVGAGI. This CDR3 is 15 amino acids long. The CDR3 DNA reads TGTGCCAGCAGTTACTCGGTGGGAGGGGATTCACCCCTCCACTTT. As protein: CASSYSVGGDSPLHF.

This clone was recorded only once. The gene calls are TRBV5-3 and TRBJ2-6; 8 bases line up with TRBD1. TRBV5-3 is noted as an ORF with a role that remains uncertain. This CDR3 contains 16 residues. V dropped 5 bases and J dropped 1; count of bases not matched to a gene: 5. The CDR3 bases are TGTGCCAGAAGTTTCAGGGGGCCTTCTGGGGCCAACGTCCTGACTTTC. Translating it yields CARSFRGPSGANVLTF.

The rearrangement joins TRBV3-1 (or the pseudogene TRBV3-2) to TRBJ2-1; D is ambiguous. The V gene lost 0 bases and the J gene lost 0 bases, with 6 bases spanning the gap. CDR1 and CDR2 (germline): LGHDT, YNNKEL (reference sequence). The CDR3 spans 15 residues. The CDR3 DNA sequence: TGTGCCAGCAGCCAAGAACACAGCTCCTACAATGAGCAGTTCTTC. Translated: CASSQEHSSYNEQFF.

The chain has TRBV27 and TRBJ2-4; 8 bases map to TRBD1. J was trimmed by 7 bases and V by 5 bases; bases with no gene match: 7. The length of the CDR3 is 14 residues. Germline CDR1 reads MNHEY; CDR2 reads SMNVEV (reference sequence). CDR3 nucleotide sequence: TGTGCCAGCAGTAATGGACAGGGTGTGAACATTCAGTACTTC. This gives the protein CASSNGQGVNIQYF.

In this sample, this clone turned up once. The rearrangement uses TRBV20-1 and TRBJ1-2; D is possibly TRBD1 (5 bases). Trimming cost V 5 bases and J 5 bases, with 9 bases left between them. CDR1 DFQATT and CDR2 SNEGSKA come from the germline V gene (reference sequence). The CDR3 sequence is 11 residues long. CDR3 sequence: CSAGGAYGYTF. The CDR3 DNA is TGCAGTGCTGGAGGGGCTTATGGCTACACCTTC.

The rearrangement uses TRBV11-2 and TRBJ1-1; D gene ambiguous. The CDR3 spans 13 residues. Trimming stripped 2 bases from V and 2 bases from J, with 6 bases between. The germline V gene encodes CDR1 SGHAT and CDR2 FQNNGV. The CDR3 sequence is CASSLRENTEAFF. The CDR3 DNA follows: TGTGCCAGCAGCTTACGGGAAAACACTGAAGCTTTCTTT.

This clone was found once. The J gene is TRBJ1-2, the V gene TRBV6-1; D is uncertain. Trimming left V 0 bases short and J 0 bases short, with 17 bases between. This CDR3 comprises 18 residues. The germline V gene has CDR1 MNHNS and CDR2 SASEGT. This CDR3 is CASSEATTPFPPNYGYTF. CDR3 nucleotides: TGTGCCAGCAGTGAAGCGACGACTCCTTTTCCACCTAACTATGGCTACACCTTC.

The table lists this clone with a few counts. The V gene is TRBV5-1, the J gene TRBJ1-1; TRBD1 might be the D (6 bases). The germline V gene encodes CDR1 SGHRS and CDR2 YFSETQ. The CDR3 has 16 residues. Trimming pared 4 bases from V and 3 bases from J, leaving 19 bases between. CDR3 in amino acids: CASSLGTRARDTEAFF. The CDR3 region has the DNA TGCGCCAGCAGCCTCGGGACAAGGGCTCGAGACACTGAAGCTTTCTTT.

The chain has TRBV7-9 and TRBJ2-1; D might be TRBD2 (6 bases). CDR1 and CDR2 from the germline V gene are SEHNR and FQNEAQ (reference sequence). V was pared by 1 base and J by 9 bases, with 16 bases between. The CDR3 has 15 amino acids. DNA for the CDR3: TGTGCCAGCAGCTTAGGTGGGGGGAACGGTGGTGAGCAGTTCTTC. Translating it yields CASSLGGGNGGEQFF.

This sequence joins TRBV19 and TRBJ2-3; 8 nucleotides align to TRBD2. From germline, CDR1 is LNHDA and CDR2 SQIVND (reference sequence). The V segment lost 7 bases and the J segment 3 bases; nucleotides outside the gene matches: 6. The CDR3 is 14 amino acids. This chain's CDR3 is CASTGGGGTDTQYF. Written as DNA, the CDR3 is TGTGCCAGTACCGGGGGGGGCGGGACAGATACGCAGTATTTT.

The V and J genes are TRBV6-7 and TRBJ2-5, with 10 bases lining up with TRBD2. TRBV6-7 is placed among ORFs of uncertain function. The CDR3 is 16 residues long. Losses at the gene ends were 6 bases for V and 1 base for J; bases not matched to a gene: 8. The CDR3 reads CASRERVAGGQETQYF. The CDR3 DNA reads as TGTGCCAGCAGGGAGAGAGTAGCGGGGGGCCAAGAGACCCAGTACTTC.

This chain connects TRBV19 to TRBJ2-7; D is unclear. The CDR3 has 14 residues. CDR1 is LNHDA, CDR2 SQIVND, per germline (reference sequence). Trimming shortened V by 1 base and J by 1 base, and 8 bases separated the two germline ends. CDR3 loop: CASSIVPDSYEQYF. The CDR3 DNA reads TGTGCCAGTAGTATAGTTCCAGATTCCTACGAGCAGTACTTC. Together with reference TRBV19 and TRBJ2-7, the CDR3 gives the full variable domain: DGGITQSPKYLFRKEGQNVTLSCEQNLNHDAMYWYRQDPGQGLRLIYYSQIVNDFQKGDIAEGYSVSREKKESFPLTVTSAQKNPTAFYLCASSIVPDSYEQYFGPGTRLTVT.

This clone was counted once. The chain uses TRBV6-5 and TRBJ1-2; 11 bases are a match to TRBD1. The J segment lost 7 bases and the V segment lost 6 bases, leaving 7 bases of the junction unmatched. Germline CDR1 is MNHEY and CDR2 is SVGAGI. The CDR3 extends over 14 amino acids. CDR3 sequence reads: CASSPTDRGLGYTF. The CDR3 coding sequence is TGTGCCAGCAGCCCCACGGACAGGGGGCTTGGCTACACCTTC.

The chain couples TRBV7-9 to TRBJ2-5; 7 nucleotides agree with TRBD2. The CDR3 has 12 amino acids. CDR1 is SEHNR and CDR2 is FQNEAQ in the germline V gene (reference sequence). The V gene end was trimmed by 2 bases and the J gene end by 7 bases; junction bases not matched to a gene: 1. The CDR3 spells CASSLTGGTQYF. The DNA for the CDR3 is TGTGCCAGCAGCTTAACGGGGGGGACCCAGTACTTC.

The CDR3 DNA reads TGTGCCATCAGTGAGAACCCAGCCGGGGGAGTAGATACGCAGTATTTT. It translates to CAISENPAGGVDTQYF. This chain uses TRBV10-3 with TRBJ2-3; tentatively, D is TRBD2 (6 bases). Trimming pared 2 bases from V and 5 bases from J, leaving 17 bases between. CDR1 ENHRY and CDR2 SYGVKD come from the germline V gene. The CDR3 length is 16 residues.

This chain links TRBV5-1 with TRBJ1-5, with TRBD1 as a possible D gene (5 bases). CDR1 is SGHRS, CDR2 YFSETQ, per germline. The CDR3 is 15 residues long. V lost 0 bases, J lost 6 bases, and 13 bases lay in between. The chain's CDR3 is CASSLGQGTGQPQHF. The CDR3 DNA reads as TGCGCCAGCAGCTTGGGGCAGGGTACGGGTCAGCCCCAGCATTTT.

The rearrangement uses TRBV7-2 and TRBJ2-7; maybe TRBD1 (5 bases). This CDR3 comprises 18 residues. V shed 0 bases and J shed 0 bases, with 18 bases lying between them. The germline V gene has CDR1 SGHTA and CDR2 FQGNSA. CDR3: CASSLALSLTASSYEQYF. CDR3 bases: TGTGCCAGCAGCTTAGCGCTCAGTCTGACAGCAAGCTCCTACGAGCAGTACTTC. Complete variable domain (other parts from reference TRBV7-2 and TRBJ2-7): GAGVSQSPSNKVTEKGKDVELRCDPISGHTALYWYRQSLGQGLEFLIYFQGNSAPDKSGLPSDRFSAERTGGSVSTLTIQRTQQEDSAVYLCASSLALSLTASSYEQYFGPGTRLTVT.

The gene calls are TRBV5-1 and TRBJ2-1, with 15 bases aligning to TRBD2. The CDR3 is made up of 17 amino acids. The J segment lost 9 bases and the V segment lost 0 bases, leaving 7 bases of the junction unmatched. The germline V gene encodes CDR1 SGHRS and CDR2 YFSETQ. The DNA of the CDR3 is TGCGCCAGCAGCTTGGACCGGACTAGCGGGGGGGCTCTTGAGCAGTTCTTC. It specifies CASSLDRTSGGALEQFF.

V and J are TRBV5-1 and TRBJ1-1; maybe TRBD1 (6 bases). The germline V gene has CDR1 SGHRS and CDR2 YFSETQ. This CDR3 has 14 amino acids. V lost 4 bases and J lost 4, with 14 bases in between. The CDR3 DNA reads as TGCGCCAGCAGCCTGAACAGGGAGGGCACTGAAGCTTTCTTT. It is translated as CASSLNREGTEAFF.

V usage is TRBV6-2 or TRBV6-3 and J usage is TRBJ2-1, with a possible D match to TRBD1 (7 bases). V dropped 6 bases and J dropped 6 bases, with 15 bases sitting between them. The length of the CDR3 is 14 residues. Germline V gene lookup returns CDR1 MNHEY and CDR2 SVGEGT. The CDR3 spells CASSPVRGVNEQFF. DNA for the CDR3: TGTGCCAGCAGCCCCGTCAGGGGGGTCAATGAGCAGTTCTTC.

V usage is TRBV20-1 and J usage is TRBJ2-3; unclear D gene. CDR3 length: 12 amino acids. V dropped 3 bases and J dropped 5 bases, with 9 bases sitting between them. Germline lookup yields CDR1 DFQATT and CDR2 SNEGSKA (reference sequence). The CDR3 coding sequence is TGCAGTGCTAGTGCGGTCGGAGATACGCAGTATTTT. Residues: CSASAVGDTQYF.

The chain is built from TRBV7-2 and TRBJ1-5; TRBD1 matches at 12 bases. The ends lost 3 bases at V and 0 bases at J; junction bases unmatched: 3. Looked up from germline, CDR1 is SGHTA and CDR2 is FQGNSA. This CDR3 region has 17 residues. CDR3 nucleotide sequence: TGTGCCAGCAGCTTGGGACAGGGGGCAATTAGCAATCAGCCCCAGCATTTT. Translating it yields CASSLGQGAISNQPQHF.

The gene calls are TRBV9 and TRBJ1-3; D is possibly TRBD1 (6 bases). Trimming removed 2 bases from V and 4 bases from J, with 13 bases in between. The germline V gene encodes CDR1 SGDLS and CDR2 YYNGEE. The CDR3 sequence is 15 residues long. The CDR3 here is CASSVAPGEGNTIYF. The CDR3 DNA reads as TGTGCCAGCAGCGTTGCCCCAGGGGAGGGAAACACCATATATTTT.

The chain employs TRBV27 and TRBJ2-7; D is perhaps TRBD2 (7 bases). V was trimmed by 3 bases and J by 2 bases, leaving 17 bases between them. Germline-derived CDR1 and CDR2 are MNHEY and SMNVEV (reference sequence). CDR3 length equals 16 residues. Here the CDR3 reads CASSLGGLEVPYEQYF. The CDR3 nucleotides read TGTGCCAGCAGTTTGGGGGGGCTCGAAGTACCCTACGAGCAGTACTTC.

Only a few counts were recorded for this clone. The rearrangement joins TRBV6-6 to TRBJ1-2; no clear D gene. V was shortened by 1 base and J by 6 bases, with 9 bases between the two germline ends. The germline V gene encodes CDR1 MNHNY and CDR2 SVGAGI (reference sequence). This CDR3 region has 13 residues. CDR3 DNA: TGTGCCAGCAGTTACTTTTCAGAGGATGGCTACACCTTC. It is translated as CASSYFSEDGYTF.